These 9 T cell receptor beta chains came from one sample sequenced in a study of regulatory T cells in long-lasting Graves disease. Time point of the sample: newly diagnosed GD, antithyroid drugs for less than 3 months. Researchers made the TCR library from RNA that was extracted from PBMCs. To make TCR beta libraries, researchers used iRepertoire HTBI primers and Arm-PCR of CDR3 regions. TCRdb fed the multiplex PCR reads into MiXCR, producing one record per CDR3 protein. The data contain roughly 560,000 distinct CDR3 sequences, about 16% of them singletons. These data were also reused for a study on T cells in Graves' hyperthyroidism and ophthalmopathy.

This sample comprised peripheral blood mononuclear cells (PBMCs), obtained at new diagnosis, from a patient treated with antithyroid drugs. All receptors derive from a middle-aged woman with Graves disease.

This clonotype was seen at least ten times. The CDR3 sequence: CASSLALAGTSTDTQYF. Here the CDR3 DNA reads TGTGCCAGCAGCTTAGCTCTAGCGGGAACTAGCACAGATACGCAGTATTTT. The chain joins TRBV7-6 to TRBJ2-3; 9 positions agree with TRBD2. The V gene end was trimmed by 0 bases and the J gene end by 0 bases; junction bases not matched to a gene: 4. CDR1 and CDR2 from the germline V gene are SGHVS and FNYEAQ. This CDR3 is built from 17 residues.

This chain uses TRBV15 with TRBJ2-1; no clear D. The CDR3 length is 13 residues. V was shortened by 3 bases and J by 5 bases, with 8 bases between the two germline ends. Per germline, CDR1 LNHNV and CDR2 YYDKDF (reference sequence). CDR3 protein: CATSRETHNEQFF. The CDR3 region has the DNA TGTGCCACCAGCAGGGAAACTCACAATGAGCAGTTCTTC.

This clonotype was seen only a few times. A much larger clone sits a single nucleotide away, making a read error possible. The chain employs TRBV2 and TRBJ1-1; unclear D gene. The CDR3 is 13 residues long. V dropped 7 bases and J dropped 0 bases, with 9 bases sitting between them. Looked up from germline, CDR1 is SNHLY and CDR2 is FYNNEI. The CDR3 DNA sequence: TGTGCCAGCACCCCACTGTTGAACACTGAAGCTTTCTTT. This encodes CASTPLLNTEAFF.

This clonotype was detected many times. The rearrangement links TRBV11-1 to TRBJ1-1; 7 positions match TRBD1. J gave up 3 bases and V 3 bases, and 10 bases lay outside the gene matches. This CDR3 has 16 residues. Germline V gene lookup returns CDR1 SGHAT and CDR2 FQDESV (reference sequence). CDR3 in DNA: TGTGCCAGCAGCTTTACGTCTTCCAGGGGGGACACTGAAGCTTTCTTT. Amino acids: CASSFTSSRGDTEAFF.

This chain links TRBV5-1 with TRBJ2-1; 9 bases line up with TRBD2. CDR1 is SGHRS, CDR2 YFSETQ, per germline. The CDR3 is 14 amino acids. V gave up 4 bases and J gave up 8 bases; unmatched junction bases: 7. This CDR3 reads CASSPERGAYEQFF. The CDR3 bases are TGCGCCAGCAGCCCCGAGCGGGGGGCTTATGAGCAGTTCTTC.

There are many counts of this clonotype. The V call is TRBV6-2 or TRBV6-3, the J call TRBJ1-1; 12 bases align to TRBD1. The CDR3 covers 16 residues. CDR1 is MNHEY, CDR2 SVGEGT, per germline. After removal of 6 bases from V and 6 bases from J, the junction contained 11 bases not matched to a gene. This chain's CDR3 is CASRLKPRDRGPEAFF. The CDR3 region has the DNA TGTGCCAGCAGATTGAAGCCTCGGGACAGGGGGCCTGAAGCTTTCTTT.

This clonotype was found many times. Germline is not matched at one junction end, which may reflect a read error. The chain employs TRBV11-2 and TRBJ2-1; 8 bases map to TRBD1. The CDR3 has 15 residues. Germline lookup yields CDR1 SGHAT and CDR2 FQNNGV. The CDR3 sequence is CASSLEGYLGTGLNF. As DNA, the CDR3 is TGTGCCAGCAGCTTAGAAGGTTATTTGGGGACAGGCCTTAACTTC.

This clonotype was detected a few times. This chain uses TRBV9 with TRBJ2-6; no firm D call. This CDR3 comprises 15 residues. V lost 1 base to trimming and J lost 1 base, with 6 bases between them. Germline CDR1 is SGDLS and CDR2 is YYNGEE. The CDR3 sequence: CASSVSLSGANVLTF. CDR3 sequence (DNA): TGTGCCAGCAGCGTATCACTATCTGGGGCCAACGTCCTGACTTTC.

The chain couples TRBV18 to TRBJ1-6; no reliable D call. The CDR3 covers 15 residues. The V gene lost 0 bases and the J gene lost 9 bases, with 12 bases spanning the gap. Germline lookup yields CDR1 KGHSH and CDR2 LQKENI. CDR3 nucleotides: TGTGCCAGCTCACCACCGGGCGGGGATGGTTCACCCCTCCACTTT. As protein: CASSPPGGDGSPLHF.